This TCR beta chain was profiled in a study of cytomegalovirus exposure and HLA in healthy donors. Findings and limits, study-wide: Analysis performed later found about 17,000 TCR beta sequences associated with HLA alleles at 0.05 false discovery rate.

This clone has a single count. Its cognate antigen is unknown. Germline V CDR1 and CDR2: SGHDT, YYEEEE. This CDR3 region has 15 residues. The ends lost 1 base at V and 9 bases at J; junction bases unmatched: 6. The study ran its PCR with 60 Vbeta and 13 Jbeta primers. Some clones are missing from TCRdb's copy, which holds only in-frame ones; the method was immunoSEQ multiplex PCR. The data hold approximately 130,000 clones, with 78% observed a single time. The chain links TRBV5-6 to TRBJ2-1; TRBD2 agrees at 11 bases. Sequenced input: PBMCs. This receptor was obtained from a woman in her thirties or forties in good health and CMV-seronegative. In DNA, the CDR3 is TGTGCCAGCAGCTTGATTAGCGGGAGGGCAGGTGAGCAGTTCTTC. It codes for CASSLISGRAGEQFF.